These T cell receptor beta chains were read from a single sample in a study of CD8+ T cells in alopecia areata. Assay used: immunoSEQ multiplex PCR; TCRdb lists only in-frame clones, some missing. The sample has some 200,000 clones, 50% to 60% seen once. The material was CD4+ T cells sorted from blood, obtained at week 4, from a patient treated with tofacitinib. These receptors all stem from a human donor with alopecia areata. The CDR3 runs from the conserved cysteine through the conserved F or W. Each record gives: V gene, clone size, J gene, D gene, CDR3 protein, CDR3 DNA. The D gene is left open where the match is weak. Some rows have no size entry. The others give once, few or many, or a class for an expanded clone.

TRBV2	-	TRBJ2-7	TRBD1	CASGSGPGQGVSEQYF	TGTGCCAGCGGCTCCGGACCGGGACAGGGGGTATCCGAGCAGTACTTC
TRBV25-1	-	TRBJ2-3	-	CASSDSRDSSTDTQYF	TGTGCCAGCAGTGATTCCCGGGACTCGAGCACAGATACGCAGTATTTT
TRBV18	few	TRBJ1-2	-	CASSTEGRAVYGYTF	TGTGCCAGCTCAACCGAGGGACGGGCGGTCTATGGCTACACCTTC
TRBV23-1	-	TRBJ1-1	-	CASSQGVRDTEAFF	TGCGCCAGCAGTCAAGGGGTCAGGGACACTGAAGCTTTCTTT
TRBV27	-	TRBJ1-1	-	CASPRDTEAFF	TGTGCCAGCCCAAGGGACACTGAAGCTTTCTTT
TRBV14	-	TRBJ1-2	-	CASKPQGSNRGYTF	TGTGCCAGCAAACCTCAGGGGTCGAATCGTGGCTACACCTTC
TRBV2	-	TRBJ2-2	-	CASSESGTGELFF	TGTGCCAGCAGTGAATCGGGAACCGGGGAGCTGTTTTTT
TRBV5-6	few	TRBJ2-1	TRBD1	CASSLGQGNEQFF	TGTGCCAGCAGCCTGGGACAGGGTAATGAGCAGTTCTTC
TRBV5-4	-	TRBJ2-5	-	CASSPDWAGETQYF	TGTGCCAGCAGCCCTGACTGGGCAGGGGAGACCCAGTACTTC
TRBV6-5	-	TRBJ2-3	-	CASRRADTQYF	TGTGCCAGCCGGAGAGCAGATACGCAGTATTTT
TRBV5-6	-	TRBJ1-1	-	CASSLFRPDREAFF	TGTGCCAGCAGCTTGTTTCGACCAGACAGAGAAGCTTTCTTT
TRBV12-5	-	TRBJ1-4	-	CASGLVNEKLFF	TGTGCTAGTGGTTTGGTAAATGAAAAACTGTTTTTT
TRBV29-1	-	TRBJ2-7	TRBD1	CSVLGQHLSYEQYF	TGCAGCGTATTGGGACAGCATCTTTCCTACGAGCAGTACTTC
TRBV28	few	TRBJ2-5	-	CASSPDRREQETQYF	TGTGCCAGCAGCCCGGACAGAAGAGAACAAGAGACCCAGTACTTC
TRBV5-4	-	TRBJ2-3	-	CAAWGPQSDTQYF	TGTGCCGCCTGGGGCCCCCAGTCGGATACGCAGTATTTT
TRBV29-1	-	TRBJ2-7	-	CSVEGRTMYSYEQYF	TGCAGCGTTGAGGGACGGACGATGTATTCCTACGAGCAGTACTTC
TRBV4-1	-	TRBJ2-5	-	CASSQFQETQYF	TGCGCCAGCAGCCAGTTTCAGGAGACCCAGTACTTC
TRBV28	-	TRBJ1-5	TRBD1	CASSSAGGGNQPQHF	TGTGCCAGCAGTTCGGCAGGGGGAGGCAATCAGCCCCAGCATTTT
TRBV19	few	TRBJ1-6	-	CASSILSTRGSNSPLHF	TGTGCCAGTAGTATCCTATCGACAAGAGGGTCAAATTCACCCCTCCACTTT
TRBV4-2	few	TRBJ2-7	TRBD1	CASRVDRGMVYEQYF	TGTGCCAGCAGAGTGGACAGGGGCATGGTCTACGAGCAGTACTTC
TRBV29-1	few	TRBJ2-3	-	CSVDSGATDTQYF	TGCAGCGTTGACTCTGGGGCCACAGATACGCAGTATTTT
TRBV29-1	-	TRBJ2-5	TRBD2	CSVAGGTETQYF	TGCAGCGTTGCGGGGGGGACGGAGACCCAGTACTTC
TRBV2	few	TRBJ1-1	-	CASSPRGGGTEAFF	TGTGCCAGCAGTCCCCGAGGAGGTGGGACTGAAGCTTTCTTT
TRBV29-1	-	TRBJ2-5	TRBD1	CTIRGQQETQYF	TGCACCATAAGGGGACAGCAAGAGACCCAGTACTTC
TRBV9	-	TRBJ1-1	-	CASSVTYRRVEAFF	TGTGCCAGCAGTGTAACCTACCGTAGGGTAGAAGCTTTCTTT
TRBV9	-	TRBJ2-7	-	CASSPDHYEQYF	TGTGCCAGCAGTCCAGACCACTACGAGCAGTACTTC
TRBV6-5	once	TRBJ2-3	-	CATSGTSTDTQYF	TGTGCCACCTCCGGCACTAGCACAGATACGCAGTATTTT
TRBV4-3	-	TRBJ2-3	-	CASSPGSRTDTQYF	TGCGCCAGCAGCCCGGGGAGCCGCACAGATACGCAGTATTTT
TRBV30	once	TRBJ1-2	TRBD1	CAWSVAGGYGYTF	TGTGCCTGGAGTGTGGCAGGGGGCTATGGCTACACCTTC
TRBV29-1	-	TRBJ2-3	TRBD2	CSVAGRVSDTQYF	TGCAGCGTTGCTGGGAGGGTTTCGGATACGCAGTATTTT
TRBV29-1	-	TRBJ2-4	TRBD2	CSVEGLAANIQYF	TGCAGCGTTGAGGGTCTAGCGGCAAACATTCAGTACTTC
TRBV10-3	few	TRBJ2-2	-	CAISGGLTTGELFF	TGTGCCATCAGTGGGGGACTTACCACCGGGGAGCTGTTTTTT
TRBV19	-	TRBJ1-2	-	CASNYVGGNYGYTF	TGTGCCAGTAACTACGTGGGGGGGAACTATGGCTACACCTTC
TRBV4-1	-	TRBJ1-2	-	CASSQDRTYTF	TGCGCCAGCAGCCAAGATCGGACGTACACCTTC
TRBV15	few	TRBJ1-2	-	CATSRVPRPSNYGYTF	TGTGCCACCAGCAGAGTTCCTCGCCCATCCAACTATGGCTACACCTTC
TRBV28	-	TRBJ2-7	-	CASSLGASGYEQYF	TGTGCCAGCAGTTTGGGAGCATCGGGCTACGAGCAGTACTTC
TRBV29-1	few	TRBJ2-1	-	CSVMYRKSSYNEQFF	TGCAGCGTGATGTACAGGAAGAGCTCCTACAATGAGCAGTTCTTC
TRBV25-1	-	TRBJ2-2	TRBD1	CASSDRDRANTGELFF	TGTGCCAGCAGTGACCGGGACAGGGCGAACACCGGGGAGCTGTTTTTT
TRBV15	-	TRBJ1-2	-	CATSNPRGGYTF	TGTGCCACCAGCAACCCCAGGGGTGGCTACACCTTC
TRBV30	-	TRBJ2-5	-	CAWGPSPTQYF	TGTGCCTGGGGGCCTTCACCGACCCAGTACTTC
TRBV6-6	-	TRBJ2-1	-	CASSYSGTPYNEQFF	TGTGCCAGCAGTTACTCCGGGACCCCCTACAATGAGCAGTTCTTC
TRBV6-6	many	TRBJ1-4	-	CASSQASGELFF	TGTGCCAGCAGCCAAGCCTCCGGGGAACTGTTTTTT
TRBV30	-	TRBJ1-2	-	CAWSAYSGGYTF	TGTGCCTGGAGTGCGTACTCGGGTGGCTACACCTTC
TRBV5-1	-	TRBJ2-2	-	CASDITGSNTGELFF	TGCGCCAGTGACATAACAGGGTCAAACACCGGGGAGCTGTTTTTT
TRBV7-2	few	TRBJ2-2	-	CASSIRGDGGELFF	TGTGCCAGCAGCATTAGGGGCGATGGCGGGGAGCTGTTTTTT
TRBV29-1	-	TRBJ2-5	TRBD2	CSASLAGAETQYF	TGCAGCGCCTCCCTAGCGGGGGCGGAGACCCAGTACTTC